The sequence of this TCR beta chain was determined in a study of molecular identifiers for immune sequencing clone quantification. One entry per CDR3 protein results from TCRdb running MiXCR on the PCR reads. The table lists about 640,000 distinct CDR3 sequences, less than 20% of them singletons. This clonotype was counted between two and nine times. Being one base from a much bigger clone, this may be a read error. Germline CDR1 reads SGHAT; CDR2 reads FQNNGV. The CDR3 sequence is 18 residues long. The sample was naive CD8+ T cells from blood, with Jurkat cell RNA spiked in. Subset meaning: FACS-sorted CD8+CD4-CCR7+CD45RA+ naive T cells. The chain carries TRBV11-2 and TRBJ2-4; unclear D gene. This sequence originates from a human donor in good health. Some libraries in this study had Jurkat cell RNA spiked in. The CDR3 protein is CASSLEVARRIAKNIQCF. The CDR3 region has the DNA TGTGCCAGCAGCTTAGAGGTGGCCAGGAGAATAGCCAAAAACATTCAGTGCTTC.